These 28 T cell receptor beta chains were sequenced from one sample in a study of cytomegalovirus exposure and HLA in healthy donors. The PCR contained 60 Vbeta and 13 Jbeta primers. Sequenced by immunoSEQ multiplex PCR; TCRdb stores in-frame clones only, minus some. The sample lists some 130,000 clones, approximately 61% occurring once. Specimen: PBMCs. The receptors here all came from a human donor in good health.

The chain carries TRBV2 and TRBJ2-5; the match to TRBD1 covers 8 bases. Germline CDR1 SNHLY, CDR2 FYNNEI. This CDR3 is built from 12 residues. The J segment lost 0 bases and the V segment lost 10 bases, leaving 1 base of the junction unmatched. CDR3 protein: CATDRDQETQYF. DNA of the CDR3: TGTGCCACGGACAGGGACCAAGAGACCCAGTACTTC.

V is TRBV10-3 and J is TRBJ2-7, with TRBD1 matching over 7 bases. V lost 6 bases to trimming and J lost 6 bases; unmatched junction nucleotides: 5. Per the germline V gene, CDR1 is ENHRY and CDR2 is SYGVKD. There are 12 residues in the CDR3. The CDR3 spells CAIRWTGGEQYF. As DNA, the CDR3 is TGTGCCATCAGATGGACAGGTGGCGAGCAGTACTTC.

Only a few counts were recorded for this clone. The rearrangement links TRBV29-1 to TRBJ2-5, with D possibly TRBD2 on 6 matching bases. Deletions cut 3 bases from V and 2 bases from J, with 13 bases between. Germline CDR1 and CDR2: SQVTM and ANQGSEA. The CDR3 consists of 14 residues. The CDR3 reads CSVDGGTGQETQYF. Here the CDR3 DNA reads TGCAGCGTTGATGGGGGGACGGGACAAGAGACCCAGTACTTC.

Concerning this clone: Relative to the germline gene, one junction end is altered; a read error may explain this. The genes are TRBV5-1 and TRBJ2-5; TRBD2 is a possible D gene (6 bases). The V gene's germline CDR1 is SGHRS and CDR2 YFSETQ. The CDR3 contains 14 residues. The CDR3 region is CASSLWTTQGTQYF. DNA for the CDR3: TGCGCCAGCAGCCTGTGGACTACCCAAGGGACCCAGTACTTC.

This rearrangement joins TRBV9 to TRBJ2-7, with TRBD1 identical over 7 bases. Germline CDR1 reads SGDLS; CDR2 reads YYNGEE. The CDR3 extends over 14 amino acids. The V segment lost 0 bases and the J segment 2 bases; nucleotides outside the gene matches: 2. This CDR3 is CASSVGDRAYEQYF. The CDR3 DNA sequence: TGTGCCAGCAGCGTAGGGGACAGAGCCTACGAGCAGTACTTC.

The chain has TRBV2 and TRBJ1-1; D is undetermined. Germline V lookup: CDR1 SNHLY, CDR2 FYNNEI. The CDR3 is 10 amino acids. Trimming removed 8 bases at V and 10 bases at J, with 11 bases between. DNA for the CDR3: TGTGCCAGCCGGGAGAATGGAGCTTTCTTT. It translates to CASRENGAFF.

This CDR3 reads CATSREAGAYNEQFF. The CDR3 region has the DNA TGTGCCACCAGCAGAGAGGCGGGAGCGTACAATGAGCAGTTCTTC. The V call is TRBV15, the J call TRBJ2-1; 7 nucleotides align to TRBD2. The CDR3 runs 15 residues. From germline, CDR1 is LNHNV and CDR2 YYDKDF (reference sequence). V shed 0 bases and J 4 bases; nucleotides not matched to a gene: 3.

The rearrangement uses TRBV28 and TRBJ2-7; D possibly corresponds to TRBD2 (5 bases). V lost 5 bases and J lost 2, with 19 bases in between. The CDR3 has 16 amino acids. Germline-derived CDR1 and CDR2 are MDHEN and SYDVKM. The CDR3 nucleotides are TGTGCCAGCAGTACCCCAGGCGGGCAACCCCCCTACGAGCAGTACTTC. Amino acid sequence: CASSTPGGQPPYEQYF.

The gene calls are TRBV29-1 and TRBJ2-7, with 7 bases identical to TRBD1. Per the germline V gene, CDR1 is SQVTM and CDR2 is ANQGSEA. This CDR3 region has 14 residues. Trimming cost V 7 bases and J 2 bases; bases outside gene matches: 11. CDR3 region: CSALTEGAPYEQYF. The DNA of the CDR3 is TGCAGCGCCCTTACAGAGGGGGCTCCCTACGAGCAGTACTTC.

This clone was observed at least ten times. The J gene is TRBJ2-6, the V gene TRBV6-4; no reliable D call. Germline assignment: CDR1 MRHNA and CDR2 SNTAGT. The CDR3 runs to 14 residues. V was shortened by 4 bases and J by 0 bases, with 4 bases between the two germline ends. The CDR3 DNA sequence: TGTGCCAGCAGTGGTAGCTCTGGGGCCAACGTCCTGACTTTC. Translating it yields CASSGSSGANVLTF.

There are a few counts of this clone. The chain uses TRBV27 and TRBJ2-7, with D hard to call. The CDR3 has 16 residues. Germline assignment: CDR1 MNHEY and CDR2 SMNVEV (reference sequence). The V end was cut by 4 bases, the J end by 1 base, with 17 bases between. The CDR3 DNA reads TGTGCCAGCAGTTCGGCCAAGGTCGACTCATCCTACGAGCAGTACTTC. Its translation: CASSSAKVDSSYEQYF.

The sample holds one count of this clone. In nucleotides, the CDR3 is TGTGCCAGCAGATCAGGACAGTCGCGGACTGAAGCTTTCTTT. Its protein is CASRSGQSRTEAFF. This chain uses TRBV28 with TRBJ1-1; D perhaps matches TRBD1 (6 bases). Germline lookup yields CDR1 MDHEN and CDR2 SYDVKM. V shed 6 bases and J shed 5 bases, with 16 bases lying between them. The CDR3 has 14 amino acids.

DNA of the CDR3: TGTGCCAGCAGTGAAACGGGCGGGGGTAATGAAAAACTGTTTTTT. Amino acid sequence: CASSETGGGNEKLFF. The chain has TRBV6-1 and TRBJ1-4; possible D gene TRBD1, 5 bases. Germline V CDR1 and CDR2: MNHNS, SASEGT. The CDR3 is 15 amino acids. V dropped 2 bases and J dropped 4 bases, with 11 bases sitting between them.

The V call is TRBV5-5, the J call TRBJ2-3, with TRBD2 as a possible D gene (6 bases). There are 19 residues in the CDR3. Germline CDR1 and CDR2: SGHKS and YYEKEE (reference sequence). V was cut by 0 bases and J by 0 bases, with 20 bases left in between. CDR3 nucleotides: TGTGCCAGCAGCTTGGCCGCGGGAACAGGTACTTCTAGCACAGATACGCAGTATTTT. Residues: CASSLAAGTGTSSTDTQYF.

This clone was seen a handful of times. The CDR3 DNA is TGTGCCAGCAGACCCACGGGGGCAGATACGCAGTATTTT. Translating it yields CASRPTGADTQYF. The V gene is TRBV5-5, the J gene TRBJ2-3; D is perhaps TRBD2 (6 bases). This CDR3 spans 13 amino acids. Looked up from germline, CDR1 is SGHKS and CDR2 is YYEKEE (reference sequence). V was trimmed by 5 bases and J by 4 bases, leaving 11 bases between them.

V gene TRBV2 combines with J gene TRBJ2-1; 8 bases fit TRBD1. The CDR3 has 13 residues. V was clipped by 5 bases and J by 7 bases; unmatched bases: 4. Germline loops: CDR1 SNHLY, CDR2 FYNNEI. The CDR3 DNA reads as TGTGCCAGCAGTCCGACAGGGGATAATGAGCAGTTCTTC. Protein: CASSPTGDNEQFF.

The chain joins TRBV29-1 to TRBJ2-3; no reliable D call. This CDR3 has 12 amino acids. CDR1 is SQVTM, CDR2 ANQGSEA, per germline. The ends were cut back, 4 bases at V and 0 bases at J, with 5 bases in the middle. DNA of the CDR3: TGCAGCGTTGGCAGAAGCACAGATACGCAGTATTTT. This translates into CSVGRSTDTQYF.

The sample holds a few counts of this clone. The genes are TRBV7-9 and TRBJ2-7; TRBD1 might be the D (5 bases). This CDR3 comprises 13 residues. From germline, CDR1 is SEHNR and CDR2 FQNEAQ (reference sequence). Trimming stripped 0 bases from V and 3 bases from J, with 6 bases between. This chain's CDR3 is CASSLADSYEQYF. The CDR3 nucleotides read TGTGCCAGCAGCTTAGCAGACAGCTACGAGCAGTACTTC. The full variable domain, its missing parts supplied by reference TRBV7-9 and TRBJ2-7, is DTGVSQNPRHKITKRGQNVTFRCDPISEHNRLYWYRQTLGQGPEFLTYFQNEAQLEKSRLLSDRFSAERPKGSFSTLEIQRTEQGDSAMYLCASSLADSYEQYFGPGTRLTVT.

The chain uses TRBV5-1 and TRBJ2-1; 11 bases map to TRBD1. This CDR3 is built from 16 residues. The V gene end was trimmed by 2 bases and the J gene end by 4 bases; junction bases not matched to a gene: 5. CDR1 SGHRS and CDR2 YFSETQ come from the germline V gene. The CDR3 sequence is CASSFRTGGEYNEQFF. As DNA, the CDR3 is TGCGCCAGCAGCTTCCGGACAGGGGGCGAATACAATGAGCAGTTCTTC.

DNA of the CDR3: TGTGCCAGCAGCCAAATCGGTCGGGGGGAAGAGACCCAGTACTTC. Encoded protein: CASSQIGRGEETQYF. This chain joins TRBV14 and TRBJ2-5, with TRBD2 matching 7 bases. After removal of 2 bases from V and 3 bases from J, the junction contained 6 bases not matched to a gene. CDR3 length equals 15 residues. CDR1 and CDR2 (germline): SGHDN, FVKESK.

The chain is built from TRBV7-6 and TRBJ2-1, with 11 bases fitting TRBD2. Germline CDR1 and CDR2: SGHVS and FNYEAQ. The V and J ends lost 5 bases and 8 bases, in that order; junction bases with no gene match: 5. The CDR3 extends over 14 amino acids. CDR3 coding DNA: TGTGCCAGCAGCCACCGGACTAGCGGGCATGAGCAGTTCTTC. The encoded protein is CASSHRTSGHEQFF.

The rearrangement uses TRBV4-1 and TRBJ2-3; 9 nucleotides align to TRBD1. V shed 2 bases, J shed 3 bases, and the junction held 12 bases outside the gene matches. There are 18 residues in the CDR3. Germline V CDR1 and CDR2: MGHRA, YSYEKL. As DNA, the CDR3 is TGCGCCAGCAGCCAACCTGGGGGACAGGGCCCGAGGACAGATACGCAGTATTTT. Its protein product is CASSQPGGQGPRTDTQYF.

The chain is built from TRBV27 and TRBJ2-1, with 8 bases fitting TRBD2. This CDR3 contains 15 residues. The ends lost 4 bases at V and 6 bases at J; junction bases unmatched: 8. The V gene's germline CDR1 is MNHEY and CDR2 SMNVEV (reference sequence). CDR3 sequence (DNA): TGTGCCAGCAGTTCCGGGACTAGAGGCCCCAATGAGCAGTTCTTC. Its translation: CASSSGTRGPNEQFF.

The CDR3 loop reads CASSESGGTAGLAAEQYF. The CDR3 DNA follows: TGCGCCAGCAGTGAGTCGGGGGGAACGGCGGGACTAGCGGCAGAGCAGTACTTC. This rearrangement joins TRBV10-1 to TRBJ2-7; 11 bases fit TRBD2. V trimming: 0 bases; J trimming: 7 bases; junction bases outside the gene matches: 14. The length of the CDR3 is 18 residues. The germline CDR1 and CDR2 sequences are WNHNN and SYGVQD (reference sequence).

This clone was found once. The genes are TRBV9 and TRBJ1-5, with D possibly matching TRBD1 (5 bases). Germline-derived CDR1 and CDR2 are SGDLS and YYNGEE. The CDR3 sequence is 15 residues long. V was trimmed by 0 bases and J by 3 bases, leaving 10 bases between them. This CDR3 reads CASSVEGALNQPQHF. CDR3 coding DNA: TGTGCCAGCAGCGTAGAAGGGGCCCTCAATCAGCCCCAGCATTTT.

The V and J genes are TRBV5-6 and TRBJ2-2, with TRBD2 identical over 10 bases. J lost 2 bases, V lost 4 bases, and 11 bases had no gene match. Germline CDR1 and CDR2: SGHDT and YYEEEE. The CDR3 runs 18 residues. CDR3 in DNA: TGTGCCAGCAGCATACTCCTAGCGGGAGTCGAAAACACCGGGGAGCTGTTTTTT. Its translation is CASSILLAGVENTGELFF.

This chain links TRBV19 with TRBJ2-5, with 9 bases matching TRBD1. CDR1 is LNHDA, CDR2 SQIVND, per germline (reference sequence). V gave up 5 bases and J gave up 0 bases; unmatched junction bases: 4. CDR3 length: 15 amino acids. CDR3 loop: CASSSGTGNQETQYF. The DNA of the CDR3 is TGTGCCAGTAGTTCCGGGACAGGGAACCAAGAGACCCAGTACTTC.

The chain couples TRBV6-6 to TRBJ2-1, with TRBD2 matching 7 bases. The CDR3 is made up of 12 amino acids. Trimming at V came to 5 bases and at J to 6 bases, leaving 1 base not matched to a gene. Per germline, CDR1 MNHNY and CDR2 SVGAGI (reference sequence). The CDR3 DNA is TGTGCCAGCAGTCCGGGGGGCAATGAGCAGTTCTTC. This codes for CASSPGGNEQFF.